This T cell receptor beta chain was sequenced for a study of cytomegalovirus exposure and HLA in healthy donors. PCR was performed using 60 Vbeta and 13 Jbeta primers. The protocol was immunoSEQ multiplex PCR, while the TCRdb copy is restricted to in-frame clones and leaves out a portion. Here the sample spans over 100,000 clones, approximately 78% being singletons. This clone has just a few counts. Its cognate antigen is unknown. This CDR3 has 16 residues. Germline assignment: CDR1 SGHNT and CDR2 YENEEA. V lost 3 bases and J lost 9, with 21 bases in between. The study's findings and limits: Some V segments, TRBV6-2 and TRBV6-3 among them, were indistinguishable and were therefore excluded. TCR beta chains numbering under 200 were designated cytomegalovirus-associated.

This receptor was identified in a female donor in good health and CMV-seronegative. The specimen was PBMCs. This chain links TRBV11-3 with TRBJ2-1; D is possibly TRBD2 (6 bases). CDR3 region: CASSFLYGRSTSEQFF. Written as DNA, the CDR3 is TGTGCCAGCAGCTTTTTGTATGGGAGGTCAACTTCTGAGCAGTTCTTC.